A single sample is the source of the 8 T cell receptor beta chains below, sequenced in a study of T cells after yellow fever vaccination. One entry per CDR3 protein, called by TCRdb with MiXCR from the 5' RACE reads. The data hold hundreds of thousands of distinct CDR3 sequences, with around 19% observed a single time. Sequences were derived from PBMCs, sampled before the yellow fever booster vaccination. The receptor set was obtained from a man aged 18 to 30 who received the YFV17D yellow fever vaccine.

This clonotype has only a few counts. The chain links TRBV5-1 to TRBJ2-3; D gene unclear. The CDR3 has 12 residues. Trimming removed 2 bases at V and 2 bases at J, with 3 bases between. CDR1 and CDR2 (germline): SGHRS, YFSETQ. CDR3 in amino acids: CASSFPTDTQYF. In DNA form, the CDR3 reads TGCGCCAGCAGCTTCCCCACAGATACGCAGTATTTT.

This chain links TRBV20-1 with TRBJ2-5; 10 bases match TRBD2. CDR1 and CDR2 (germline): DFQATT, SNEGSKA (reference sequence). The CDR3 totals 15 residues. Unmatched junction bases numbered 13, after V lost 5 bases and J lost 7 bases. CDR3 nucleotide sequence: TGCAGTGCTCGGGTAGCGGGGGGCCTCGGGGGGACCCAGTACTTC. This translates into CSARVAGGLGGTQYF.

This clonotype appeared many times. The CDR3 DNA follows: TGCAGTGCGAGAACGGGCTTGGAGACCCAGTACTTC. Its protein is CSARTGLETQYF. This rearrangement joins TRBV20-1 to TRBJ2-5, with D uncertain. CDR1 is DFQATT and CDR2 is SNEGSKA in the germline V gene (reference sequence). The V gene lost 6 bases and the J gene lost 5 bases, with 13 bases spanning the gap. The length of the CDR3 is 12 residues.

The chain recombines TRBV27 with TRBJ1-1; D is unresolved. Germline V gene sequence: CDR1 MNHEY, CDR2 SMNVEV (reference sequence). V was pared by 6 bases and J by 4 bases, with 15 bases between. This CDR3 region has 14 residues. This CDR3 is CASRIRAHGTEAFF. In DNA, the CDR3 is TGTGCCAGCAGGATTCGGGCGCACGGCACTGAAGCTTTCTTT.

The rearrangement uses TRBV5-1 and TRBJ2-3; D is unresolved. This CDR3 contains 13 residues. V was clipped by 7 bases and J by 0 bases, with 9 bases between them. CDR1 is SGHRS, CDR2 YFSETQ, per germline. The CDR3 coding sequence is TGCGCCAGCGGAGAAGTAAGCACAGATACGCAGTATTTT. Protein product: CASGEVSTDTQYF.

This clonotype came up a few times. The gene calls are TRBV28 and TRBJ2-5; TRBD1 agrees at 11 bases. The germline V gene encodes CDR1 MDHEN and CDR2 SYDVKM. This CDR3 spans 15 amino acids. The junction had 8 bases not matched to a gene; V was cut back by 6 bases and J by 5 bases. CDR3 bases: TGTGCCAGCAGCATACGGACAGGGGGCGTCGAGACCCAGTACTTC. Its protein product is CASSIRTGGVETQYF.

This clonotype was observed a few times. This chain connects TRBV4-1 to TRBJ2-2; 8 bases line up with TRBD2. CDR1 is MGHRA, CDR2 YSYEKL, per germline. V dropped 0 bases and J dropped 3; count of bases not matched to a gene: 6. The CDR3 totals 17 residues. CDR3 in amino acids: CASSQDTSGGHTGELFF. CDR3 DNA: TGCGCCAGCAGCCAAGATACAAGCGGGGGACACACCGGGGAGCTGTTTTTT.

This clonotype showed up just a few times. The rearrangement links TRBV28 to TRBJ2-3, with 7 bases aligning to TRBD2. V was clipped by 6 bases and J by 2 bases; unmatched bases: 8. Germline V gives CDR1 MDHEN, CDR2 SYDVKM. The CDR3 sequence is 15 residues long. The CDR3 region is CASSLRDYFTDTQYF. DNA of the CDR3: TGTGCCAGCAGCCTCCGGGACTACTTCACAGATACGCAGTATTTT.